A selection of T cell receptor beta chains follows, all from one sample in a study of Graves' ophthalmopathy and Graves' hyperthyroidism. TCRdb redid the calling of the multiplex PCR reads with MiXCR, one entry per CDR3 protein. The sample carries about 480,000 distinct CDR3 sequences, approximately 15% recorded once. The sample taken for sequencing was blood. The receptors originated from a woman between 25 and 40 years old with Graves' ophthalmopathy. Both conserved end residues are part of each CDR3. The order of the fields is CDR3 length, J gene, clone size, V gene, D gene, CDR3 DNA, CDR3 protein. A D gene is named only where the DNA matches it firmly. Expanded clones are given a class, and other clones once, few, many or no size at all.

>13|TRBJ2-2|.|TRBV30|.
TGTGCTTCGCGTTACGCGAACACCGGGGAGCTGTTTTTT
CASRYANTGELFF
>15|TRBJ2-7|many|TRBV6-1|.
TGTGCCAGCAGTGTGGACGGCTCCCACTCCTACGAGCAGTACTTC
CASSVDGSHSYEQYF
>15|TRBJ1-5|many|TRBV7-2|.
TGTGCCAGCAGCCTTCAGGAGGGAAGGGGGCAGCCCCAGCATTTT
CASSLQEGRGQPQHF
>14|TRBJ1-6|many|TRBV12-3/TRBV12-4|TRBD1
TGTGCCAGCAGTCGGGACAGGGGAGGTTCACCCCTCCACTTT
CASSRDRGGSPLHF
>14|TRBJ1-5|many|TRBV7-6|.
TGTGCCAGCAGCTTAGTCGTAAGCAATCAGCCCCAGCATTTT
CASSLVVSNQPQHF
>15|TRBJ2-7|few|TRBV2|.
TGTGCCAGCAGTGAAGGGGTGGGAGAGACTTACGAGCAGTACTTC
CASSEGVGETYEQYF
>13|TRBJ2-1|many|TRBV27|TRBD2
TGTGCCAGCAGTACTAGCGGGGTCACCACGCAGTTCTTC
CASSTSGVTTQFF
>13|TRBJ1-1|.|TRBV11-2|.
TGTGCCAGCAGCTTTAGGATTGGCACTGAAGCTTTCTTT
CASSFRIGTEAFF
>16|TRBJ2-5|.|TRBV2|.
TGTGCCAGCAGCCCTCGACTGGGGGGAGGTGAAGAGACCCAGTACTTC
CASSPRLGGGEETQYF
>18|TRBJ2-7|few|TRBV4-1|TRBD2
TGCGCCAGCAGCCAACTATACGCGGGGACTAGCGGAACCTACGAGCAGTACTTC
CASSQLYAGTSGTYEQYF
>13|TRBJ2-5|.|TRBV5-6|.
TGTGCCAGCAGCTGGGGTAGCGGAGAGACCCAGTACTTC
CASSWGSGETQYF
>12|TRBJ2-5|.|TRBV20-1|.
TGCAGTGTAAGGGGCCTTGCAGAGACCCAGTACTTC
CSVRGLAETQYF
>12|TRBJ1-2|many|TRBV30|TRBD1
TGTGCCTGGGCAGGGGGGAACTATGGCTACACCTTC
CAWAGGNYGYTF
>14|TRBJ2-7|.|TRBV6-1|.
TGTGCCAGCATGCCCCGGGGTCCTTCCTACGAGCAGTACTTC
CASMPRGPSYEQYF
>15|TRBJ1-5|many|TRBV6-1|.
TGTGCCAGCAGCCAGGACCCCCTCGCGGGTAAGCCCCAGCATTTT
CASSQDPLAGKPQHF
>12|TRBJ1-1|many|TRBV6-5|.
TGTGCCAGCAGTTACTCGGGGGCTGAAGCTTTCTTT
CASSYSGAEAFF
>15|TRBJ2-5|.|TRBV12-3/TRBV12-4|.
TGTGCCAGCAAACCGGGCTCACGGTACCAAGAGACCCAGTACTTC
CASKPGSRYQETQYF
>13|TRBJ1-6|few|TRBV30|.
TGTGCCTGGATGGGCCAGCTTAATTCACCCCTCCACTTT
CAWMGQLNSPLHF
>15|TRBJ2-7|many|TRBV12-3/TRBV12-4|TRBD1
TGTGCCAGCAGCCGGACAGGGGGCGGTCCCTACGAGCAGTACTTC
CASSRTGGGPYEQYF
>14|TRBJ1-1|once|TRBV7-8|.
TGTGCCAGCAGCCCCCCAGGGATCAACACTGAAGCTTTCTTT
CASSPPGINTEAFF
>15|TRBJ2-5|many|TRBV6-1|TRBD1
TGTGCCAGCAGTACCCTGACAGGGCGTAGGGAGACCCAGTACTTC
CASSTLTGRRETQYF
>15|TRBJ1-5|.|TRBV10-3|TRBD1
TGTGCCATCAGTAGACGGACAGGGGCTAGTCAGCCCCAGCATTTT
CAISRRTGASQPQHF
>14|TRBJ1-1|many|TRBV5-1|.
TGCGCCAGCAGCTTGGAATTGCCGAACACTGAAGCTTTCTTT
CASSLELPNTEAFF
>14|TRBJ1-5|many|TRBV28|.
TGTGCCAGCAGCTCCCTTAATAGCAATCAGCCCCAGCATTTT
CASSSLNSNQPQHF
>15|TRBJ1-5|many|TRBV6-1|TRBD1
TGTGCCAGCAGTGAAGCGATGGGACAGGTTCAGCCCCAGCATTTT
CASSEAMGQVQPQHF
>13|TRBJ1-1|.|TRBV20-1|TRBD1
TGCAGTGCTAGAGGGGGGACAGCCCGGCGAGCTTTCTTT
CSARGGTARRAFF
>13|TRBJ2-7|many|TRBV20-1|.
TGCAGTGCTTTAAGCGGGTCAGCCTACGAGCAGTACTTC
CSALSGSAYEQYF
>16|TRBJ2-7|few|TRBV5-1|TRBD2
TGCGCCAGCAGCTTGCACGTCGCGGGGGGGGACTACGAGCAGTACTTC
CASSLHVAGGDYEQYF
>16|TRBJ2-7|few|TRBV4-1|TRBD2
TGCGCCAGCTCCCGGAGTAGCGGGGATTTCTCCTACGAGCAGTACTTC
CASSRSSGDFSYEQYF
>18|TRBJ2-2|few|TRBV7-3|.
TGTGCCAGCAGCTCACAGGGCTACCAGCTTTTTAACACCGGGGAGCTGTTTTTT
CASSSQGYQLFNTGELFF
>14|TRBJ2-2|many|TRBV28|.
TGTGCCAGCAGTGGGTTATTGAACACCGGGGAGCTGTTTTTT
CASSGLLNTGELFF
>15|TRBJ1-5|many|TRBV20-1|.
TGCAGTGCGCCGTCCCTGTTCGGGGAGGGACAGCCCCAGCATTTT
CSAPSLFGEGQPQHF
>15|TRBJ1-2|many|TRBV6-1|.
TGTGCCAGCAGGTTCAGGCCGGAACCTAACTATGGCTACACCTTC
CASRFRPEPNYGYTF
>14|TRBJ1-2|.|TRBV6-1|TRBD1
TGTGCCAGCAGCCCGGACAGGGCTAAATATGGCTACACCTTC
CASSPDRAKYGYTF
>15|TRBJ1-2|many|TRBV4-1|.
TGCGCCAGCAGCCACCCAAAAGGGCAGTTCTATGGCTACACCTTC
CASSHPKGQFYGYTF
>17|TRBJ2-7|many|TRBV12-3/TRBV12-4|TRBD1
TGTGCCAGCAGTTTAGAGTATTCGGGGACAGCCCTCTACGAGCAGTACTTC
CASSLEYSGTALYEQYF
>16|TRBJ2-5|many|TRBV14|TRBD2
TGTGCCAGCAGCCAAGGATCTAGCGGGAGTTATGAGACCCAGTACTTC
CASSQGSSGSYETQYF
>14|TRBJ2-7|.|TRBV28|.
TGTGCCAGCAGTCCTCGGTACGCCTCCTACGAGCAGTACTTC
CASSPRYASYEQYF
>12|TRBJ2-5|few|TRBV13|TRBD2
TGTGCCAGCAGCCCAGGACTAGCGGGGGTGTACTTC
CASSPGLAGVYF
>11|TRBJ2-5|many|TRBV20-1|.
TGCAGTGCTAGAGATTGGGAGACCCAGTACTTC
CSARDWETQYF
>15|TRBJ1-6|once|TRBV6-1|TRBD1
TGTGCCAGCAGCCCCAGGGGGCTGGGGAATTCACCCCTCCACTTT
CASSPRGLGNSPLHF
>15|TRBJ2-2|many|TRBV12-5|TRBD1
TGTGCTAGTGCCCGAGGGACAGCGAACACCGGGGAGCTGTTTTTT
CASARGTANTGELFF
>15|TRBJ2-4|many|TRBV2|.
TGTGCCAGCAGTGAGGGGTATATAGCCAAAAACATTCAGTACTTC
CASSEGYIAKNIQYF
>12|TRBJ2-2|many|TRBV24-1|.
TGTGCCACCAGCAGGGGTATCGGGGAGCTGTTTTTT
CATSRGIGELFF
>12|TRBJ2-2|.|TRBV9|.
TGTGCCTCACGAGGAGGCCACGGGGAGCTGTTTTTT
CASRGGHGELFF
>14|TRBJ1-5|many|TRBV4-2|.
TGTGCCAGCAGCCATCAGGATAGCAATCAGCCCCAGCATTTT
CASSHQDSNQPQHF
>14|TRBJ2-7|many|TRBV9|TRBD1
TGTGCCAGCAGCGGGGGACAGGAGATTTACGAGCAGTACTTC
CASSGGQEIYEQYF
>13|TRBJ1-1|.|TRBV6-1|.
TGTGCCAGCAGTACCCAAACAGACACTGAAGCTTTCTTT
CASSTQTDTEAFF
>15|TRBJ2-5|many|TRBV6-5|.
TGTGCCAGCAGTTACTCCGGGACGGTTGGCGAGACCCAGTACTTC
CASSYSGTVGETQYF
>13|TRBJ1-2|many|TRBV5-1|TRBD1
TGCGCCAGCAGCCCGGGACAGAAATATGGCTACACCTTC
CASSPGQKYGYTF
>15|TRBJ2-7|many|TRBV7-9|TRBD2
TGTGCCAGCAGCAACGGGACTAGCACCATCTACGAGCAGTACTTC
CASSNGTSTIYEQYF
>13|TRBJ2-5|.|TRBV28|.
TGTGCCAGCAGTTCTGGGGGAACAGAGACCCAGTACTTC
CASSSGGTETQYF